This record looks at one T cell receptor beta chain sequence and its context. Original processing methods: Estimation of nucleated cell counts relied on the amplification of reference gene primers. Data came from immunoSEQ multiplex PCR; TCRdb stores just in-frame clones and leaves some out. V and J calls plus clone size are reproduced from that table; the DNA served to infer D and trimming. The table lists about 99,000 clones, more than 75% of them singletons. J lost 2 bases, V lost 1 base, and 10 bases had no gene match. Germline V CDR1 and CDR2: MNHNS, SASEGT. The CDR3 consists of 18 residues. The source of the sample is a study of blood T cell repertoires in COVID-19. Whole-study context: From the United States, Italy and Spain came samples of acute and convalescent COVID-19. In each case, the material was cDNA or gDNA derived from T cells, B-cell-depleted T cells, or PBMCs.

The sample comprised peripheral blood. The rearrangement joins TRBV6-1 to TRBJ2-5; 10 nucleotides align to TRBD2. The source is a man over 45 with acute or convalescent COVID-19. The CDR3 region has the DNA TGTGCCAGCAGTGAAGTTACGTGGGGACTAGCGACGCAAGAGACCCAGTACTTC. Translation: CASSEVTWGLATQETQYF.